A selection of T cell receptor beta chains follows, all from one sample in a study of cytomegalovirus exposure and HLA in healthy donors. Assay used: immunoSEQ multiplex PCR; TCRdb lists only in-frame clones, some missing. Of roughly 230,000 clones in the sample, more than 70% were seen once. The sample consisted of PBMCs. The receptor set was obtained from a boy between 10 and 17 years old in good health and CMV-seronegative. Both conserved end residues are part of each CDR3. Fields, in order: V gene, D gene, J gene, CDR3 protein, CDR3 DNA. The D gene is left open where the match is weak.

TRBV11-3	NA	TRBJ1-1	CASSLDLRTGVRGAFF	TGTGCCAGCAGCTTAGATCTACGTACCGGGGTGAGAGGAGCTTTCTTT
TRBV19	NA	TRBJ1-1	CASSMALQGNTEAFF	TGTGCCAGTAGTATGGCCCTCCAGGGAAACACTGAAGCTTTCTTT
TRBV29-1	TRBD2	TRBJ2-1	CSVGFGVRTSGRLGEQFF	TGCAGCGTTGGGTTCGGTGTCCGGACTAGCGGCCGCCTCGGTGAGCAGTTCTTC
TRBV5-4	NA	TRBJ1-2	CASSKPGLRGGYTF	TGTGCCAGCAGCAAGCCGGGTCTTAGGGGTGGCTACACCTTC
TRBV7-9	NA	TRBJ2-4	CASSLVGKGDLSAKNIQYF	TGTGCCAGCAGCTTAGTGGGGAAGGGGGACCTCTCAGCCAAAAACATTCAGTACTTC
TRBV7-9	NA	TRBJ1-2	CASSLDSHWYGYTF	TGTGCCAGCAGCCTAGACAGTCATTGGTATGGCTACACCTTC
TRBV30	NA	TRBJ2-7	CAWSVPGMWYEQYF	TGTGCCTGGAGTGTACCAGGGATGTGGTACGAGCAGTACTTC
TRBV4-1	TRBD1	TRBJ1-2	CASSQEGQGAINYGYTF	TGCGCCAGCAGCCAAGAGGGACAGGGCGCGATTAACTATGGCTACACCTTC
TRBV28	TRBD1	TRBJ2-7	CASSMDRGQSYYEQYF	TGTGCCAGCAGCATGGACAGGGGGCAGTCATACTACGAGCAGTACTTC
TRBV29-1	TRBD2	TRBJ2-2	CSVRTGTSGSAGELFF	TGCAGCGTTCGTACCGGGACTAGCGGTAGCGCCGGGGAGCTGTTTTTT
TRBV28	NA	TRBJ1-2	CASTRNYGYTF	TGTGCCAGCACCCGTAACTATGGCTACACCTTC
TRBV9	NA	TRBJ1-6	CASSVGQGVESSPLHF	TGTGCCAGCAGCGTAGGTCAAGGGGTCGAGAGTTCACCCCTCCACTTT
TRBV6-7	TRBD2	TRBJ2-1	CASSYSTGSGRDNEQFF	TGTGCCAGCAGTTACTCGACTGGTAGCGGGAGAGACAATGAGCAGTTCTTC
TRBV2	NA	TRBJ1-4	CASSDRASGLFF	TGTGCCAGCAGTGACAGGGCCAGTGGACTGTTTTTT
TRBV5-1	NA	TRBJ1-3	CASRPDSAIGNTIYF	TGCGCCAGCAGACCAGACAGTGCAATCGGAAACACCATATATTTT
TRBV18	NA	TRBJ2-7	CASSPMGRSYEQYF	TGTGCCAGCTCACCTATGGGCAGATCCTACGAGCAGTACTTC
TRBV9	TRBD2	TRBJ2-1	CASSVGLAGYNEQFF	TGTGCCAGCAGCGTAGGACTAGCGGGATACAATGAGCAGTTCTTC
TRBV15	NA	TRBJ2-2	CATSRAGTGELFF	TGTGCCACCAGCAGGGCTGGCACCGGGGAGCTGTTTTTT
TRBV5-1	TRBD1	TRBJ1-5	CASSFDRGQPQHF	TGCGCCAGCAGCTTCGACAGGGGCCAGCCCCAGCATTTT
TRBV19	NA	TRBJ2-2	CASSIDREGIGELFF	TGTGCCAGTAGTATAGATCGTGAGGGTATCGGGGAGCTGTTTTTT